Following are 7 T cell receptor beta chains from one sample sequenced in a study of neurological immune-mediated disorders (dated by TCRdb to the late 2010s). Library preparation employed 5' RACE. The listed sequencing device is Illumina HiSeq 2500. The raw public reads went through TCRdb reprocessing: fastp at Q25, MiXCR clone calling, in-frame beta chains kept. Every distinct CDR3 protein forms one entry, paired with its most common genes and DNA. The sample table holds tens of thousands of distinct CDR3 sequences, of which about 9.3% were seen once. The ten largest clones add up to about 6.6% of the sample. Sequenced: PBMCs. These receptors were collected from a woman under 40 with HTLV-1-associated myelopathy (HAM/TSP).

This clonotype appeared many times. As DNA, the CDR3 is TGCAGTGCTATCATACGAGACGAAGCTTTCTTT. Protein: CSAIIRDEAFF. The rearrangement uses TRBV20-1 and TRBJ1-1; D remains ambiguous. The CDR3 has 11 amino acids. V was shortened by 4 bases and J by 8 bases, with 11 bases between the two germline ends. Per the germline V gene, CDR1 is DFQATT and CDR2 is SNEGSKA (reference sequence).

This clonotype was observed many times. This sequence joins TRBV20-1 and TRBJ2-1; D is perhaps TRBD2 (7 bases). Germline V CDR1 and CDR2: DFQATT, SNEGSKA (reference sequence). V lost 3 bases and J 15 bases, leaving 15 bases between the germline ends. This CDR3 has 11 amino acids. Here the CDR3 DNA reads TGCAGTGCTAGCCCCCGCGGGGGCGGGTTCTTC. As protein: CSASPRGGGFF.

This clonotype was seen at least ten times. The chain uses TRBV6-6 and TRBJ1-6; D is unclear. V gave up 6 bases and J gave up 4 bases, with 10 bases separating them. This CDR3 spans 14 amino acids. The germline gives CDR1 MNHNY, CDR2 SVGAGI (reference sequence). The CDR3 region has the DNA TGTGCCAGCAGCAAAACAGAGTATAATTCACCCCTCCACTTT. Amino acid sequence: CASSKTEYNSPLHF.

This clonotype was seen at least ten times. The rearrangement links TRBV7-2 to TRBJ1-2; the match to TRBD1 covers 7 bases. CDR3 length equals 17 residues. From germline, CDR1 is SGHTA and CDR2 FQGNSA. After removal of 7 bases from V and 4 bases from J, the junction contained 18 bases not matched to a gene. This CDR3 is CASTAGPPTGLLYGYTF. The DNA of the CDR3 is TGTGCCAGCACCGCGGGTCCGCCGACAGGGCTTCTCTATGGCTACACCTTC.

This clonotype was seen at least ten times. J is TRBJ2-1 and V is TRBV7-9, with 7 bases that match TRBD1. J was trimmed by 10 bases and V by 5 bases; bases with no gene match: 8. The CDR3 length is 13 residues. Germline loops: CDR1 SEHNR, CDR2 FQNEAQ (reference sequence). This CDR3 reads CASSPQGEPEQFF. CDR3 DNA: TGTGCCAGCAGCCCCCAGGGGGAACCGGAGCAGTTCTTC.

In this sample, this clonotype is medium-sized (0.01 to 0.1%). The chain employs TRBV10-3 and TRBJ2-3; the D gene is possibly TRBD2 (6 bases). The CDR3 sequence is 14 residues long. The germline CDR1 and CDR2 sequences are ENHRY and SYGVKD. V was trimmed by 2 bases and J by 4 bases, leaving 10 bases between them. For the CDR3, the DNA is TGTGCCATCAGTGAGCGGGGGTTAGCAGATACGCAGTATTTT. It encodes CAISERGLADTQYF.

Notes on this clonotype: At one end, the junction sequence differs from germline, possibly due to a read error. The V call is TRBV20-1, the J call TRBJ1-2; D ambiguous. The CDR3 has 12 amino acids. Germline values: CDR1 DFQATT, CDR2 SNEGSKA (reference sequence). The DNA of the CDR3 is TGTAGTGCTAGACGCAGAAACTATGGCTACATCTTC. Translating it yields CSARRRNYGYIF.